The entry below gives a single TCR beta chain sequence along with its context. Germline V gives CDR1 SGHRS, CDR2 YFSETQ. Trimming removed 1 base at V and 3 bases at J, with 6 bases between. The CDR3 sequence is 13 residues long. The sample comes from a study of graft-versus-host responses after intestinal transplantation. Only in-frame clones appear in the TCRdb table, and some are missing; sequencing was by immunoSEQ multiplex PCR. The sample holds 7,000 to 8,500 clones, 85% to 95% seen once. This sequence was found in a human patient who received an intestinal transplant, so some T cells may come from the graft donor. Sequencing used PBMCs, obtained about 30 days after intestinal transplant. V and J are TRBV5-1 and TRBJ2-3; D gene uncertain. The CDR3 bases are TGCGCCAGCAGCTTGCCTGTGACAGATACGCAGTATTTT. Its translation: CASSLPVTDTQYF.